The 17 T cell receptor beta chains presented below share a single source sample, sequenced in a study of T cells after yellow fever vaccination. TCRdb analysed the 5' RACE reads with MiXCR anew, one entry per CDR3 protein. The sample has more than 350,000 distinct CDR3 sequences, around 10% seen once; the top ten hold roughly 18%. Sequences were derived from PBMCs, sampled on the day of the first yellow fever vaccination. These receptors were collected from a man younger than 30 who received the YFV17D yellow fever vaccine.

This clonotype was picked up a small number of times. V is TRBV11-2 and J is TRBJ2-3; the D call may be TRBD1 or TRBD2 (5 bases each). CDR1 and CDR2 from the germline V gene are SGHAT and FQNNGV. Trimming cost V 5 bases and J 4 bases, with 13 bases left between them. The CDR3 is 14 amino acids. In DNA form, the CDR3 reads TGTGCCAGCAGCGACACGGGGCCCTCAGATACGCAGTATTTT. Protein product: CASSDTGPSDTQYF.

This rearrangement joins TRBV12-3 or TRBV12-4 to TRBJ2-7, with D maybe TRBD2 (6 bases). This CDR3 comprises 12 residues. Trimming shortened V by 5 bases and J by 7 bases, and 12 bases separated the two germline ends. For the CDR3, the DNA is TGTGCCAGCAGTGGGGGGACGGGGGAGCAGTACTTC. Amino acids: CASSGGTGEQYF.

This clonotype was observed many times. The V gene is TRBV4-1, the J gene TRBJ1-5; D is undetermined. Per germline, CDR1 MGHRA and CDR2 YSYEKL. The CDR3 spans 14 residues. The germline V and J ends were trimmed by 4 bases and 6 bases, with 13 bases remaining between them. CDR3 nucleotide sequence: TGCGCCAGCAGCCCAACGCATACAAGTCAGCCCCAGCATTTT. As protein: CASSPTHTSQPQHF.

The chain joins TRBV23-1 to TRBJ2-4; 8 bases are shared with TRBD2. TRBV23-1 is an open reading frame, and its role is uncertain. J lost 0 bases, V lost 11 bases, and 12 bases had no gene match. This CDR3 comprises 16 residues. CDR3 sequence (DNA): TGCGCCCTCGGCGGGGGGCTATTACTAGCCAAAAACATTCAGTACTTC. This gives the protein CALGGGLLLAKNIQYF.

There are a few counts of this clonotype. The chain links TRBV12-3 or TRBV12-4 to TRBJ1-2; 8 bases are a match to TRBD1. J gave up 7 bases and V 7 bases, and 17 bases lay outside the gene matches. This CDR3 has 16 amino acids. CDR3 nucleotide sequence: TGTGCCAGCACTCTCCTCCCCTTACAGGGGGTGGGTGGCTACACCTTC. Translated, it gives CASTLLPLQGVGGYTF.

This sequence joins TRBV19 and TRBJ2-1, with D unclear. Germline assignment: CDR1 LNHDA and CDR2 SQIVND (reference sequence). The CDR3 is made up of 12 amino acids. V dropped 6 bases and J dropped 5 bases, with 8 bases sitting between them. DNA of the CDR3: TGTGCCAGTAGCCGACCAGACAATGAGCAGTTCTTC. This translates into CASSRPDNEQFF.

This clonotype was observed a few times. This rearrangement joins TRBV6-6 to TRBJ1-1; 7 nucleotides align to TRBD1. CDR1 MNHNY and CDR2 SVGAGI come from the germline V gene (reference sequence). The junction had 5 bases not matched to a gene; V was cut back by 8 bases and J by 2 bases. The CDR3 extends over 13 amino acids. CDR3 region: CASANRGNTEAFF. DNA for the CDR3: TGTGCCAGCGCCAACAGGGGAAACACTGAAGCTTTCTTT.

This clonotype was picked up a small number of times. The chain recombines TRBV20-1 with TRBJ2-7; D is unclear. The CDR3 covers 14 residues. The V gene's germline CDR1 is DFQATT and CDR2 SNEGSKA (reference sequence). V was shortened by 0 bases and J by 2 bases, with 11 bases between the two germline ends. CDR3 amino acids: CSARDLQVPYEQYV. CDR3 bases: TGCAGTGCTAGAGATCTGCAGGTTCCCTACGAGCAGTACGTC.

This clonotype has only a few counts. The rearrangement joins TRBV18 to TRBJ2-7; D might be TRBD1 (6 bases). The CDR3 covers 15 residues. V lost 0 bases to trimming and J lost 3 bases, with 12 bases between them. From germline, CDR1 is KGHSH and CDR2 LQKENI. CDR3 in amino acids: CASSPPGTPVYEQYF. The CDR3 DNA reads as TGTGCCAGCTCACCACCAGGGACACCGGTCTACGAGCAGTACTTC.

This rearrangement joins TRBV7-9 to TRBJ2-3, with D possibly being TRBD1 (5 bases). This CDR3 region has 16 residues. V was pared by 1 base and J by 2 bases, with 13 bases between. Germline lookup yields CDR1 SEHNR and CDR2 FQNEAQ (reference sequence). CDR3 in DNA: TGTGCCAGCAGCTTAGGGGTCCAGGGTATCACAGATACGCAGTATTTT. Protein product: CASSLGVQGITDTQYF.

J is TRBJ1-3 and V is TRBV7-2; 8 bases align to TRBD1. V lost 6 bases and J lost 1; bases outside the gene matches: 5. Germline lookup yields CDR1 SGHTA and CDR2 FQGNSA. CDR3 length: 15 amino acids. The CDR3 coding sequence is TGTGCCAGCAGTGGTGGACAGGGTTCTGGAAACACCATATATTTT. It yields the protein CASSGGQGSGNTIYF.

This clonotype was observed many times. This sequence joins TRBV12-3 or TRBV12-4 and TRBJ2-6, with unresolved D. This CDR3 contains 13 residues. V lost 4 bases, J lost 2 bases, and 3 bases lay in between. CDR3 in amino acids: CASSSAGANVLTF. Written as DNA, the CDR3 is TGTGCCAGCAGTTCTGCTGGGGCCAACGTCCTGACTTTC.

The rearrangement links TRBV18 to TRBJ2-1; D unresolved. The CDR3 totals 13 residues. Trimming took off 3 bases at V and 10 bases at J, with 13 bases between the two ends. CDR1 and CDR2 from the germline V gene are KGHSH and LQKENI. The CDR3 DNA reads as TGTGCCAGCTCACCTCCCGCGGTTCTAGAGCAGTTCTTC. It translates to CASSPPAVLEQFF.

This clonotype was picked up many times. This chain's CDR3 is CASGGQNSGELFF. CDR3 bases: TGTGCCAGCGGGGGGCAAAACTCCGGGGAGCTGTTTTTT. The genes are TRBV7-6 and TRBJ2-2; D may correspond to TRBD1 or TRBD2 (6 bases each). CDR1 is SGHVS, CDR2 FNYEAQ, per germline. The CDR3 is 13 residues long. Trimming stripped 8 bases from V and 6 bases from J, with 13 bases between.

The V and J genes are TRBV20-1 and TRBJ1-6, with a weak D call TRBD1 (6 bases). This CDR3 is 13 amino acids long. Germline-derived CDR1 and CDR2 are DFQATT and SNEGSKA (reference sequence). The V end was cut by 8 bases, the J end by 4 bases, with 12 bases between. The CDR3 here is CSSRGGYNSPLHF. The CDR3 DNA sequence: TGCAGTTCGAGGGGGGGGTATAATTCACCCCTCCACTTT.

This clonotype was observed a handful of times. The rearrangement uses TRBV4-1 and TRBJ1-5; 8 nucleotides agree with TRBD1. The V gene's germline CDR1 is MGHRA and CDR2 YSYEKL. The trim removed 4 bases at V and 7 bases at J, leaving 9 bases unmatched. This CDR3 comprises 15 residues. The CDR3 DNA follows: TGCGCCAGCAGCCTAACCCAGGGGGCTGGGCAGCCCCAGCATTTT. It translates to CASSLTQGAGQPQHF.

This clonotype has a handful of counts. The DNA for the CDR3 is TGCAGTGCTAGAGGGGGCGGGGGGGCGTCCTACAATGAGCAGTTCTTC. It is translated as CSARGGGGASYNEQFF. The V call is TRBV20-1, the J call TRBJ2-1; 9 bases align to TRBD2. The germline CDR1 and CDR2 sequences are DFQATT and SNEGSKA (reference sequence). Germline trimming cut 1 base from V and 1 base from J; bases unmatched to any gene: 5. The CDR3 consists of 16 residues.